Following are 25 T cell receptor beta chains from one sample sequenced in a study of control samples from healthy donors and cancer patients. Some clones are missing from TCRdb's copy, which holds only in-frame ones; the method was immunoSEQ multiplex PCR. The sample shows around 110,000 clones, more than 85% of them seen only once. What was sequenced was blood. The receptors were gathered from a young man in good health.

This chain joins TRBV2 and TRBJ1-4; D gene ambiguous. The V end was cut by 2 bases, the J end by 8 bases, with 6 bases between. Germline V gene lookup returns CDR1 SNHLY and CDR2 FYNNEI. The CDR3 runs 12 residues. CDR3 sequence: CASSERWEKLFF. CDR3 nucleotide sequence: TGTGCCAGCAGTGAAAGATGGGAAAAACTGTTTTTT.

This chain connects TRBV28 to TRBJ1-4; D is unresolved. The CDR3 is 13 amino acids. Germline V gene lookup returns CDR1 MDHEN and CDR2 SYDVKM. Trimming took off 2 bases at V and 4 bases at J, with 5 bases between the two ends. CDR3 in amino acids: CASSLTINEKLFF. The CDR3 DNA is TGTGCCAGCAGTTTAACGATTAATGAAAAACTGTTTTTT.

This clone was detected only once. J is TRBJ2-3 and V is TRBV10-1; 7 positions match TRBD1. With 10 bases clipped from V and 4 bases from J, the junction kept 8 bases outside the gene matches. From germline, CDR1 is WNHNN and CDR2 SYGVQD (reference sequence). The CDR3 is 13 residues long. Here the CDR3 reads CAIPTGRPDTQYF. CDR3 bases: TGCGCCATCCCGACAGGGCGCCCAGATACGCAGTATTTT.

This clone occurred a few times. This CDR3 reads CASTLTGSGYTF. The CDR3 DNA follows: TGTGCCAGCACCCTGACGGGTTCTGGCTACACCTTC. This chain links TRBV5-4 with TRBJ1-2; the D is unclear. The CDR3 is 12 amino acids. The V and J ends lost 6 bases and 7 bases respectively, with 13 bases between them. Germline V gene lookup returns CDR1 SGHNT and CDR2 YYREEE (reference sequence).

The sample holds one count of this clone. The chain recombines TRBV19 with TRBJ1-5; no definite D call. Germline V gene lookup returns CDR1 LNHDA and CDR2 SQIVND (reference sequence). The CDR3 has 13 residues. Between the trimmed V and J ends, which lost 8 bases and 6 bases, there was a span of 14 bases. The chain's CDR3 is CASEAVQGQPQHF. Written as DNA, the CDR3 is TGTGCCAGTGAAGCGGTCCAAGGTCAGCCCCAGCATTTT.

In regard to this clone: This CDR3 is also generated by other DNA sequences in the sample. This CDR3 is CASSLTVNTEAFF. In DNA form, the CDR3 reads TGTGCCAGCAGCTTGACAGTGAACACTGAAGCTTTCTTT. The rearrangement uses TRBV5-4 and TRBJ1-1, with D unclear. The CDR3 is 13 residues long. Germline V gives CDR1 SGHNT, CDR2 YYREEE (reference sequence). V lost 1 base, J lost 0 bases, and 4 bases lay in between.

The V and J genes are TRBV6-5 and TRBJ2-1; D is ambiguous. CDR3 length: 14 residues. The V gene's germline CDR1 is MNHEY and CDR2 SVGAGI. V lost 6 bases and J lost 4, with 13 bases in between. The CDR3 region has the DNA TGTGCCAGCAGGCCCCTGCGGCTATACAATGAGCAGTTCTTC. Translating it yields CASRPLRLYNEQFF.

The J gene is TRBJ2-7, the V gene TRBV14, with D perhaps matching TRBD1 (5 bases). V lost 4 bases and J lost 2, with 15 bases in between. CDR1 and CDR2 (germline): SGHDN, FVKESK. The CDR3 covers 15 residues. This chain's CDR3 is CASSPTTLGAYEQYF. The CDR3 DNA sequence: TGTGCCAGCAGCCCAACGACATTAGGGGCCTACGAGCAGTACTTC.

The chain has TRBV12-5 and TRBJ2-5, with 7 bases lining up with TRBD1. Germline lookup yields CDR1 LGHNT and CDR2 FRNRAP. After removal of 1 base from V and 4 bases from J, the junction contained 3 bases not matched to a gene. The CDR3 length is 14 residues. The DNA of the CDR3 is TGTGCTAGTGGTTTGGCTCGACAGGGAGAGACCCAGTACTTC. It codes for CASGLARQGETQYF.

This sequence joins TRBV7-3 and TRBJ2-7; possible D gene TRBD1, 6 bases. V was cut by 4 bases and J by 0 bases, with 13 bases left in between. CDR3 length: 15 residues. Germline V gene data show CDR1 as SGHTA and CDR2 as FQGTGA. CDR3 nucleotides: TGTGCCAGCAGCTATTACGGCAGGGGCTCCTACGAGCAGTACTTC. Protein sequence: CASSYYGRGSYEQYF.

CDR3 nucleotide sequence: TGTGCCAGCAGCTTAGCGGACAATCAGCCCCAGCATTTT. It codes for CASSLADNQPQHF. V and J are TRBV7-8 and TRBJ1-5; no reliable D call. Trimming shortened V by 0 bases and J by 3 bases, and 3 bases separated the two germline ends. Germline V lookup: CDR1 SGHVS, CDR2 FQNEAQ. CDR3 length equals 13 residues.

The chain carries TRBV25-1 and TRBJ2-3; 10 nucleotides match TRBD2. Germline V gives CDR1 MGHDK, CDR2 SYGVNS. After removal of 2 bases from V and 5 bases from J, the junction contained 4 bases not matched to a gene. The CDR3 covers 15 residues. The CDR3 bases are TGTGCCAGCAGTGAAACTAGCGGGGTTGAAGATACGCAGTATTTT. This gives the protein CASSETSGVEDTQYF.

The rearrangement links TRBV2 to TRBJ2-4; maybe TRBD1 (6 bases). In germline, CDR1 is SNHLY, CDR2 FYNNEI. V lost 3 bases and J 9 bases, leaving 12 bases between the germline ends. This CDR3 comprises 13 residues. The DNA of the CDR3 is TGTGCCAGCAGTGATCACAGGGCTCCCATTCAGTACTTC. Encoded protein: CASSDHRAPIQYF. The full variable domain, rest sourced from reference TRBV2 and TRBJ2-4, is EPEVTQTPSHQVTQMGQEVILRCVPISNHLYFYWYRQILGQKVEFLVSFYNNEISEKSEIFDDQFSVERPDGSNFTLKIRSTKLEDSAMYFCASSDHRAPIQYFGAGTRLSVL.

The rearrangement uses TRBV2 and TRBJ1-5; D remains ambiguous. Germline CDR1 is SNHLY and CDR2 is FYNNEI. The CDR3 has 15 residues. The ends were cut back, 7 bases at V and 4 bases at J, with 17 bases in the middle. The CDR3 DNA sequence: TGTGCCAGCAACCCCAGGAGCGTGGGAAATCAGCCCCAGCATTTT. This sequence encodes CASNPRSVGNQPQHF. The variable domain in full, with the rest retrieved from reference TRBV2 and TRBJ1-5, is EPEVTQTPSHQVTQMGQEVILRCVPISNHLYFYWYRQILGQKVEFLVSFYNNEISEKSEIFDDQFSVERPDGSNFTLKIRSTKLEDSAMYFCASNPRSVGNQPQHFGDGTRLSIL.

The chain carries TRBV6-6 and TRBJ1-1; TRBD1 matches at 8 bases. Trimming cost V 5 bases and J 0 bases; bases outside gene matches: 11. The CDR3 spans 17 residues. Germline loops: CDR1 MNHNY, CDR2 SVGAGI (reference sequence). The CDR3 loop reads CASSPQGARLVNTEAFF. DNA of the CDR3: TGTGCCAGCAGTCCCCAGGGGGCGCGTTTGGTGAACACTGAAGCTTTCTTT.

The rearrangement joins TRBV5-8 to TRBJ2-5, with D perhaps matching TRBD2 (6 bases). Between the trimmed V and J ends, which lost 7 bases and 8 bases, there was a span of 21 bases. The CDR3 is made up of 14 amino acids. The V gene's germline CDR1 is SGHTS and CDR2 YDEGEE. For the CDR3, the DNA is TGTGCCAGCCCCCCGGACTACTCTTTAGAAACCCAGTACTTC. Translating it yields CASPPDYSLETQYF.

The genes are TRBV28 and TRBJ2-7; D possibly corresponds to TRBD1 (6 bases). V gave up 2 bases and J gave up 2 bases, with 10 bases separating them. Germline loops: CDR1 MDHEN, CDR2 SYDVKM. The CDR3 sequence is 14 residues long. CDR3 in DNA: TGTGCCAGCAGTTTACGACAGGTACCCTACGAGCAGTACTTC. Its protein product is CASSLRQVPYEQYF.

The J gene is TRBJ1-2, the V gene TRBV2; D call uncertain. This CDR3 spans 12 amino acids. CDR1 SNHLY and CDR2 FYNNEI come from the germline V gene. The V end lost 2 bases, the J end lost 8 bases, and 9 bases lay between the germline ends. This CDR3 reads CASSEWGKGYTF. In nucleotides, the CDR3 is TGTGCCAGCAGTGAATGGGGAAAGGGCTACACCTTC.

The V and J genes are TRBV11-3 and TRBJ2-1; D tentatively reads TRBD1 or TRBD2 (6 bases each). CDR1 SGHNT and CDR2 YENEEA come from the germline V gene. Deletions cut 5 bases from V and 5 bases from J, with 19 bases between. This CDR3 contains 16 residues. CDR3: CASSPRGGTLNNEQFF. The CDR3, as DNA: TGTGCCAGCAGCCCAAGAGGGGGGACATTGAACAATGAGCAGTTCTTC.

The chain has TRBV28 and TRBJ1-5, with D possibly TRBD1 on 6 matching bases. Trimming shortened V by 10 bases and J by 9 bases, and 19 bases separated the two germline ends. Germline-derived CDR1 and CDR2 are MDHEN and SYDVKM. This CDR3 is 13 amino acids long. The CDR3 reads CATRTTGGGPQHF. The CDR3 DNA sequence: TGTGCCACCCGGACTACGGGGGGCGGGCCCCAGCATTTT.

The chain couples TRBV5-1 to TRBJ1-2; D is unresolved. The CDR3 is made up of 11 amino acids. Trimming left V 4 bases short and J 8 bases short, with 9 bases between. Germline CDR1 is SGHRS and CDR2 is YFSETQ. CDR3 bases: TGCGCCAGCAGCCCGGCGGTAGGCTACACCTTC. Translating it yields CASSPAVGYTF.

V gene TRBV6-6 combines with J gene TRBJ2-3; TRBD2 aligns across 8 bases. Per the germline V gene, CDR1 is MNHNY and CDR2 is SVGAGI (reference sequence). The CDR3 length is 14 residues. The junction had 5 bases not matched to a gene; V was cut back by 6 bases and J by 3 bases. CDR3: CASRDRGGTDTQYF. The DNA of the CDR3 is TGTGCCAGCAGGGATCGGGGGGGGACAGATACGCAGTATTTT.

V and J are TRBV5-6 and TRBJ2-3; TRBD2 aligns across 15 bases. Germline assignment: CDR1 SGHDT and CDR2 YYEEEE. The CDR3 covers 15 residues. V gave up 6 bases and J gave up 4 bases; unmatched junction bases: 3. CDR3 in amino acids: CASTRTSGGADTQYF. Written as DNA, the CDR3 is TGTGCCAGCACCCGGACTAGCGGGGGGGCAGATACGCAGTATTTT.

The CDR3 reads CASSPGGATNEKLFF. CDR3 DNA: TGTGCCAGCAGCCCGGGGGGTGCAACTAATGAAAAACTGTTTTTT. V and J are TRBV7-9 and TRBJ1-4; possible D gene TRBD1, 5 bases. From germline, CDR1 is SEHNR and CDR2 FQNEAQ (reference sequence). The CDR3 runs to 15 residues. With 5 bases removed from V and 0 bases from J, the gap between germline ends came to 10 bases.

This chain connects TRBV19 to TRBJ1-4; D is ambiguous. Germline CDR1 and CDR2: LNHDA and SQIVND (reference sequence). CDR3 length: 17 amino acids. The ends were cut back, 2 bases at V and 2 bases at J, with 15 bases in the middle. CDR3 coding DNA: TGTGCCAGTAGTATAAGGTACGAGGCGACGACTAATGAAAAACTGTTTTTT. Translated, it gives CASSIRYEATTNEKLFF. The full variable domain, in which reference TRBV19 and TRBJ1-4 provide the parts outside the CDR3, is DGGITQSPKYLFRKEGQNVTLSCEQNLNHDAMYWYRQDPGQGLRLIYYSQIVNDFQKGDIAEGYSVSREKKESFPLTVTSAQKNPTAFYLCASSIRYEATTNEKLFFGSGTQLSVL.